What follows is one T cell receptor (beta chain) and its context. One junction end disagrees with the germline gene, perhaps due to a read error. This specimen belongs to a study of T cells in Graves' hyperthyroidism and ophthalmopathy. It was RNA transcripts that yielded the amplified TCR beta CDR3 regions. The TCR CDR3 was amplified in a first-round RT-PCR using the HTBI primer set. TCRdb itself ran the multiplex PCR reads through MiXCR, one entry per CDR3 protein. The table has about 740,000 distinct CDR3 sequences, 14% seen once. No progression to ophthalmopathy during 18 months of follow-up defined stable disease. Each patient was aged 18 to 65 and had newly diagnosed hyperthyroidism of under 2 months' duration. Uncontrolled infection, other autoimmune disease, pregnancy or lactation led to exclusion. Thyroid ultrasound and orbital computed tomography, with clinical symptoms and serum thyroxine and TRAb, informed diagnoses.

The sample was blood. This clonotype was obtained from a woman under 30 with Graves' hyperthyroidism.

The CDR3 region is CAGSLAEYSYNEQFF. The CDR3 DNA follows: TGTGCCGGTAGTTTAGCGGAGTACTCCTACAATGAGCAGTTCTTC. This chain joins TRBV19 and TRBJ2-1, with D perhaps TRBD2 (6 bases). This CDR3 has 15 residues. Germline-derived CDR1 and CDR2 are LNHDA and SQIVND (reference sequence).